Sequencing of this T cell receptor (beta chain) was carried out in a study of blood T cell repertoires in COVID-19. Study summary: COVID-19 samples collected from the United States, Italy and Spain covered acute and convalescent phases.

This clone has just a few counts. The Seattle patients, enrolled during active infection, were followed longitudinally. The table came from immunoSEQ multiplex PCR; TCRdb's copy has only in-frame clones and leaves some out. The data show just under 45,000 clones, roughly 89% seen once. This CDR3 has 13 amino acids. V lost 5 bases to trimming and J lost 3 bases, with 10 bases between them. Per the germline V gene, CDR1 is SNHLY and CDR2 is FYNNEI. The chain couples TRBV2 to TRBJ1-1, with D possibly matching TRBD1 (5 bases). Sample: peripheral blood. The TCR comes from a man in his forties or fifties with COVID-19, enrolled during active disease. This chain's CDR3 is CASSQDSYTEAFF. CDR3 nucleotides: TGTGCCAGCAGTCAAGACAGTTACACTGAAGCTTTCTTT.